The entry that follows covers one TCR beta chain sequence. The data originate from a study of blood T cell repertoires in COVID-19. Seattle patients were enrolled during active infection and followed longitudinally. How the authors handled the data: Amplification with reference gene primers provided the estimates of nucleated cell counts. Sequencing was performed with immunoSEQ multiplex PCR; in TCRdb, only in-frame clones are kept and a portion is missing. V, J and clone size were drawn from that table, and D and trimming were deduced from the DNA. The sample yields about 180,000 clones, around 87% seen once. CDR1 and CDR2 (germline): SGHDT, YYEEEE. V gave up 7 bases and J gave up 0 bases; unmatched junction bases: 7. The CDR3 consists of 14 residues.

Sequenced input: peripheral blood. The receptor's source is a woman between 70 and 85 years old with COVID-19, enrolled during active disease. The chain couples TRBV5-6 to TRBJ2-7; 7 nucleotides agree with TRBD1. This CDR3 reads CASERAGGSYEQYF. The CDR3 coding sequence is TGTGCCAGCGAACGGGCAGGGGGCTCCTACGAGCAGTACTTC.